The TCR beta chain described here comes from a study of cytomegalovirus exposure and HLA in healthy donors. Study-level background: Researchers found that less than 90% of around 400 genotyped donors fell within the Caucasian-associated ancestry cluster.

This cohort consisted of healthy bone marrow donors. Whole-study results and caveats: Indistinguishability led to the exclusion of some V segments, TRBV6-2 and TRBV6-3 included. In a later analysis, 15,000 to 20,000 TCR beta sequences were associated with HLA alleles at 0.05 false discovery rate.

This clone has only a few counts. Its antigen is as yet unknown. PCR involved 60 Vbeta and 13 Jbeta primers. Sequencing used immunoSEQ multiplex PCR; TCRdb keeps in-frame clones, though not all of them. Seen here are tens of thousands of clones, over 75% observed once, and the top ten hold 6% to 7.5%. Germline V CDR1 and CDR2: MNHEY, SVGAGI. The CDR3 runs to 14 residues. V lost 6 bases, J lost 2 bases, and 6 bases stayed unmatched. The sequence was obtained from a human donor in good health. Input material: PBMCs. The chain employs TRBV6-5 and TRBJ2-5, with TRBD1 matching over 7 bases. The CDR3 nucleotides read TGTGCCAGCAGCCCCAGACAGGGTCAAGAGACCCAGTACTTC. Translation: CASSPRQGQETQYF.